This T cell receptor beta chain was sequenced for a study of cytomegalovirus exposure and HLA in healthy donors. Study overall: A prior study identified approximately 120 million unique TCR beta sequences from about 179 million T cells. Membership in the Caucasian-associated ancestry cluster was found for 65% to 85% of approximately 380 genotyped donors.

PCR amplification relied on 60 Vbeta primers (plus 13 Jbeta primers). Using immunoSEQ multiplex PCR, the repertoire was profiled, and TCRdb retains in-frame clones only, with some absent. The table records just under 70,000 clones, about 81% of them present only once. CDR1 and CDR2 from the germline V gene are SQVTM and ANQGSEA. Germline trimming cut 2 bases from V and 12 bases from J; bases unmatched to any gene: 11. The CDR3 runs to 14 residues. This TCR was recovered from a human donor in good health. Sequencing input: PBMCs. This chain uses TRBV29-1 with TRBJ2-7; TRBD1 agrees at 12 bases. The CDR3 region is CSVETIWDRGRMYF. The CDR3 DNA is TGCAGCGTTGAAACGATTTGGGACAGGGGGCGTATGTACTTC.